These 10 T cell receptor beta chains were sequenced from one sample in a study of PD-1 blockade in classical Hodgkin lymphoma. The assay was immunoSEQ multiplex PCR, and TCRdb's table has in-frame clones only and misses some. The table includes approximately 100,000 clones, 75% to 90% detected once. Relapse after autologous stem cell transplantation occurred in every patient, and brentuximab vedotin exposure varied. Sequencing used peripheral blood mononuclear cells (PBMCs), obtained before the second cycle of nivolumab. These receptors were obtained from a human donor with classical Hodgkin lymphoma.

The V gene is TRBV11-3, the J gene TRBJ2-3; TRBD1 or TRBD2 may be the D gene (5 bases each). Trimming took 1 base from V and 0 from J, leaving 8 bases between them. The germline gives CDR1 SGHNT, CDR2 YENEEA. The CDR3 contains 15 residues. In nucleotides, the CDR3 is TGTGCCAGCAGCTTAGGGGACCGAAGCACAGATACGCAGTATTTT. Its protein is CASSLGDRSTDTQYF. The full variable domain, with the rest looked up from reference TRBV11-3 and TRBJ2-3, is EAGVVQSPRYKIIEKKQPVAFWCNPISGHNTLYWYLQNLGQGPELLIRYENEEAVDDSQLPKDRFSAERLKGVDSTLKIQPAELGDSAVYLCASSLGDRSTDTQYFGPGTRLTVL.

The rearrangement links TRBV5-6 to TRBJ2-3, with D possibly being TRBD1 (6 bases). This CDR3 region has 17 residues. V was clipped by 3 bases and J by 2 bases, with 19 bases between them. From germline, CDR1 is SGHDT and CDR2 YYEEEE. CDR3: CASSSTGQWGPTDTQYF. CDR3 DNA: TGTGCCAGCAGCTCCACCGGACAGTGGGGTCCCACAGATACGCAGTATTTT.

This chain links TRBV11-2 with TRBJ1-2, with D possibly TRBD1 on 5 matching bases. The CDR3 is 13 amino acids. The germline V gene encodes CDR1 SGHAT and CDR2 FQNNGV. V was clipped by 1 base and J by 8 bases, with 11 bases between them. The CDR3 loop is CASSLGTGHGYTF. The CDR3 DNA is TGTGCCAGCAGCTTAGGCACGGGGCACGGCTACACCTTC.

The chain has TRBV12-5 and TRBJ1-1; 8 bases align to TRBD1. After removal of 6 bases from V and 1 base from J, the junction contained 7 bases not matched to a gene. The germline gives CDR1 LGHNT, CDR2 FRNRAP. This CDR3 comprises 15 residues. For the CDR3, the DNA is TGTGCTAGTGGCCGCCAACAGGGGGGGAACACTGAAGCTTTCTTT. It translates to CASGRQQGGNTEAFF.

This chain links TRBV28 with TRBJ2-3; TRBD2 aligns across 10 bases. The length of the CDR3 is 15 residues. V was pared by 4 bases and J by 5 bases, with 6 bases of the junction left unmatched. Germline values: CDR1 MDHEN, CDR2 SYDVKM. The CDR3 region is CASSSAGGPIDTQYF. In DNA form, the CDR3 reads TGTGCCAGCAGTTCAGCGGGGGGGCCTATAGATACGCAGTATTTT.

This clone was observed once. The V call is TRBV6-5, the J call TRBJ2-7; TRBD1 aligns across 9 bases. Germline V gene data show CDR1 as MNHEY and CDR2 as SVGAGI. V shed 4 bases, J shed 2 bases, and the junction held 6 bases outside the gene matches. CDR3 length: 15 amino acids. The DNA for the CDR3 is TGTGCCAGCAGTTTATGGGACAGGGTAACCTACGAGCAGTACTTC. As protein: CASSLWDRVTYEQYF.

The rearrangement uses TRBV18 and TRBJ2-3; D not resolved. Germline lookup yields CDR1 KGHSH and CDR2 LQKENI. The CDR3 length is 14 residues. Trimming took 6 bases from V and 1 from J, leaving 11 bases between them. This CDR3 is CASSVLLGTDTQYF. DNA for the CDR3: TGTGCCAGCTCCGTCCTACTGGGCACAGATACGCAGTATTTT. Supplemented by reference TRBV18 and TRBJ2-3, the full variable domain reads NAGVMQNPRHLVRRRGQEARLRCSPMKGHSHVYWYRQLPEEGLKFMVYLQKENIIDESGMPKERFSAEFPKEGPSILRIQQVVRGDSAAYFCASSVLLGTDTQYFGPGTRLTVL.

This clone was seen once. The V gene is TRBV7-9, the J gene TRBJ1-2, with D hard to call. The CDR3 loop spans 14 amino acids. CDR1 and CDR2 (germline): SEHNR, FQNEAQ (reference sequence). Between the trimmed V and J ends, which lost 5 bases and 0 bases, there was a span of 10 bases. This CDR3 reads CASSTVGSNYGYTF. CDR3 bases: TGTGCCAGCAGCACAGTCGGCTCTAACTATGGCTACACCTTC.

V is TRBV18 and J is TRBJ2-7; D remains unclear. Trimming took 2 bases from V and 2 from J, leaving 1 base between them. The germline gives CDR1 KGHSH, CDR2 LQKENI. The CDR3 is made up of 11 amino acids. The CDR3 coding sequence is TGTGCCAGCTCACCAGCCTACGAGCAGTACTTC. Protein sequence: CASSPAYEQYF.

Remarks on this clone: A junction end diverges from the germline sequence, so it may reflect a read error. This rearrangement joins TRBV9 to TRBJ1-6; tentative D call: TRBD1 (6 bases). From germline, CDR1 is SGDLS and CDR2 YYNGEE. This CDR3 contains 15 residues. CDR3 nucleotide sequence: TGTGTCAGCAGCGTAGGGGGGGAGGGAAATTCACCCCTCCACTTT. Translated: CVSSVGGEGNSPLHF.